These 6 T cell receptor beta chains originate from one sample sequenced in a study of T cell responses to AZD1222 COVID-19 vaccine. Data came from immunoSEQ multiplex PCR; TCRdb stores just in-frame clones and leaves some out. This table has under 200,000 clones, roughly 90% appearing once. Here the sequenced sample was peripheral blood, taken on day 0 of AZD1222 vaccination. Source of these receptors: an adult in good health.

The chain employs TRBV10-3 and TRBJ1-3; 7 bases agree with TRBD1. The CDR3 runs to 13 residues. V shed 2 bases and J 8 bases; nucleotides not matched to a gene: 3. Germline assignment: CDR1 ENHRY and CDR2 SYGVKD. Written as DNA, the CDR3 is TGTGCCATCAGTGAGACAGGGGAGGACACCATATATTTT. It yields the protein CAISETGEDTIYF.

The genes are TRBV9 and TRBJ2-7, with 8 nucleotides matching TRBD2. The germline V gene encodes CDR1 SGDLS and CDR2 YYNGEE. The length of the CDR3 is 17 residues. V was clipped by 0 bases and J by 4 bases; unmatched bases: 12. CDR3 protein: CASSVDPGGPSMYEQYF. CDR3 bases: TGTGCCAGCAGCGTAGATCCGGGAGGGCCCTCAATGTACGAGCAGTACTTC.

The chain links TRBV3-1 (or the pseudogene TRBV3-2) to TRBJ2-7; D assignment may be TRBD1 or TRBD2 (6 bases each). CDR3 length: 18 residues. Germline-derived CDR1 and CDR2 are LGHDT and YNNKEL (reference sequence). V was pared by 0 bases and J by 4 bases, with 22 bases between. The chain's CDR3 is CASSQDQFRGTSSYEQYF. The CDR3 DNA follows: TGTGCCAGCAGCCAAGATCAGTTTAGGGGGACTTCCTCTTACGAGCAGTACTTC.

This clone was counted a few times. The chain recombines TRBV28 with TRBJ2-7, with 10 bases fitting TRBD2. The CDR3 has 14 amino acids. The V gene end was trimmed by 5 bases and the J gene end by 3 bases; junction bases not matched to a gene: 4. Germline-derived CDR1 and CDR2 are MDHEN and SYDVKM. The CDR3 is CASSPLAGFYEQYF. Here the CDR3 DNA reads TGTGCCAGCAGTCCACTAGCGGGATTCTACGAGCAGTACTTC.

This sequence joins TRBV5-1 and TRBJ1-4; D might be TRBD1 (6 bases). Germline V gene data show CDR1 as SGHRS and CDR2 as YFSETQ. The CDR3 has 14 residues. V was clipped by 0 bases and J by 5 bases, with 8 bases between them. CDR3 in amino acids: CASSLGTANEKLFF. The CDR3 nucleotides are TGCGCCAGCAGCTTGGGGACAGCAAATGAAAAACTGTTTTTT.

The chain has TRBV28 and TRBJ1-5; D remains ambiguous. Germline lookup yields CDR1 MDHEN and CDR2 SYDVKM. The CDR3 length is 16 residues. V lost 5 bases and J 0 bases, leaving 14 bases between the germline ends. The CDR3 DNA follows: TGTGCCAGCAGTCCGAATCCCCAGGCTAGCAATCAGCCCCAGCATTTT. It codes for CASSPNPQASNQPQHF.